The TCR beta chain under discussion was sequenced for a study of T-cell memory formation after mild COVID-19. Study-wide background: In these data, TCR clusters were largely donor specific.

TCRdb itself ran the 5' RACE reads through MiXCR, one entry per CDR3 protein. The table records 300,000 to 350,000 distinct CDR3 sequences, roughly 13% of them present only once. The CDR3 has 14 amino acids. V lost 5 bases and J lost 10; bases outside the gene matches: 11. This clonotype was detected many times. The sequence was obtained from a young man who had mild COVID-19 (a few samples of this study predate the infection). Cell type and time point are not known. V gene TRBV12-3 or TRBV12-4 combines with J gene TRBJ2-3; 8 nucleotides align to TRBD2. The source material was PBMCs or a T cell subset sorted from them (not recorded which). The CDR3 coding sequence is TGTGCCAGCAGTCTAACTAGCGGAGCTCCGTCGCAGTATTTT. It yields the protein CASSLTSGAPSQYF.